The rows below give T cell receptor beta chains drawn from one sample of a study of shared clonotypes between healthy human individuals. Libraries were prepared by immunoSEQ multiplex PCR; TCRdb keeps only in-frame clonotypes and omits some of them. Counted here are roughly 2,000,000 clones, over 85% occurring once; the ten biggest clones make up approximately 1%. Sample: naive CD8+ T cells sorted from blood. The source of these receptors is a man aged 18-30 years in good health. Each CDR3 is given with its conserved first and last residue. The D gene is left open where the match is weak. Clone sizes are given selectively: once, few, many, or a class where the clone is expanded.

j_gene: TRBJ2-3; d_gene: -; abundance: -; v_gene: TRBV6-6; CDR3aa: CASSLTGTSTDTQYF; CDR3nt: TGTGCCAGCAGTTTAACCGGGACTTCCACAGATACGCAGTATTTT
j_gene: TRBJ2-2; d_gene: -; abundance: -; v_gene: TRBV6-4; CDR3aa: CAMQGKEATGELFF; CDR3nt: TGTGCCATGCAGGGGAAGGAGGCCACCGGGGAGCTGTTTTTT
j_gene: TRBJ2-1; d_gene: -; abundance: -; v_gene: TRBV7-6; CDR3aa: CASSLDSAYNEQFF; CDR3nt: TGTGCCAGCAGCTTAGACAGCGCCTACAATGAGCAGTTCTTC
j_gene: TRBJ1-2; d_gene: -; abundance: -; v_gene: TRBV9; CDR3aa: CASSVATRRDSDGYTF; CDR3nt: TGTGCCAGCAGCGTAGCTACGCGGAGGGATTCTGATGGCTACACCTTC
j_gene: TRBJ2-7; d_gene: -; abundance: once; v_gene: TRBV5-4; CDR3aa: CASSLEASYEQYF; CDR3nt: TGTGCCAGCAGCCTGGAGGCCTCCTACGAGCAGTACTTC
j_gene: TRBJ1-5; d_gene: -; abundance: -; v_gene: TRBV20-1; CDR3aa: CSAREGDPQHF; CDR3nt: TGCAGTGCTAGAGAAGGGGACCCCCAGCATTTT
j_gene: TRBJ2-3; d_gene: -; abundance: -; v_gene: TRBV5-6; CDR3aa: CASSLAVASLDTQYF; CDR3nt: TGTGCCAGCAGCTTGGCCGTAGCTAGTCTAGATACGCAGTATTTT
j_gene: TRBJ2-7; d_gene: TRBD1; abundance: -; v_gene: TRBV5-8; CDR3aa: CASSFGTDSYEQYF; CDR3nt: TGTGCCAGCAGCTTCGGGACAGACTCCTACGAGCAGTACTTC
j_gene: TRBJ2-7; d_gene: TRBD2; abundance: -; v_gene: TRBV2; CDR3aa: CASSEGIAGPYEQYF; CDR3nt: TGTGCCAGCAGTGAAGGGATAGCGGGGCCCTACGAGCAGTACTTC
j_gene: TRBJ2-1; d_gene: -; abundance: -; v_gene: TRBV4-1; CDR3aa: CASSQALASSYNEQFF; CDR3nt: TGCGCCAGCAGCCAAGCCTTAGCGAGCTCCTACAATGAGCAGTTCTTC
j_gene: TRBJ2-7; d_gene: -; abundance: -; v_gene: TRBV5-6; CDR3aa: CASSSGIITYEQYF; CDR3nt: TGTGCCAGCAGTTCCGGGATTATAACCTACGAGCAGTACTTC
j_gene: TRBJ1-2; d_gene: -; abundance: once; v_gene: TRBV19; CDR3aa: CASSIDLAGPYGYTF; CDR3nt: TGTGCCAGTAGTATAGATCTGGCAGGCCCCTATGGCTACACCTTC
j_gene: TRBJ1-2; d_gene: -; abundance: -; v_gene: TRBV9; CDR3aa: CASSVWDYGYTF; CDR3nt: TGTGCCAGCAGCGTATGGGACTATGGCTACACCTTC
j_gene: TRBJ1-3; d_gene: -; abundance: -; v_gene: TRBV5-1; CDR3aa: CASRIRSGSGNTIYF; CDR3nt: TGCGCCAGCAGGATACGCAGCGGCTCTGGAAACACCATATATTTT
j_gene: TRBJ1-5; d_gene: -; abundance: -; v_gene: TRBV28; CDR3aa: CASSLWGTDNQPQHF; CDR3nt: TGTGCCAGCAGTTTATGGGGTACGGACAATCAGCCCCAGCATTTT
j_gene: TRBJ2-3; d_gene: -; abundance: -; v_gene: TRBV27; CDR3aa: CASSRTGRGGTDTQYF; CDR3nt: TGTGCCAGCAGTAGAACCGGCAGGGGAGGCACAGATACGCAGTATTTT
j_gene: TRBJ2-7; d_gene: -; abundance: -; v_gene: TRBV4-1; CDR3aa: CASSPPGSYEQYF; CDR3nt: TGCGCCAGCAGCCCCCCGGGTTCCTACGAGCAGTACTTC
j_gene: TRBJ1-3; d_gene: -; abundance: -; v_gene: TRBV7-9; CDR3aa: CASSLDSSGNTIYF; CDR3nt: TGTGCCAGCAGCTTGGACAGCTCTGGAAACACCATATATTTT
j_gene: TRBJ2-5; d_gene: TRBD2; abundance: -; v_gene: TRBV11-2; CDR3aa: CASSSRLAGGPETQYF; CDR3nt: TGTGCCAGCAGCTCACGACTAGCGGGAGGACCAGAGACCCAGTACTTC
j_gene: TRBJ2-7; d_gene: -; abundance: -; v_gene: TRBV10-3; CDR3aa: CAISEQGTYYEQYF; CDR3nt: TGTGCCATCAGTGAACAGGGTACCTACTACGAGCAGTACTTC
j_gene: TRBJ1-5; d_gene: -; abundance: -; v_gene: TRBV6-5; CDR3aa: CASSSGFSQPQHF; CDR3nt: TGTGCCAGCAGTTCGGGATTTAGTCAGCCCCAGCATTTT
j_gene: TRBJ2-1; d_gene: TRBD2; abundance: -; v_gene: TRBV7-9; CDR3aa: CASSLGTSGMVYNEQFF; CDR3nt: TGTGCCAGCAGCTTGGGGACTAGCGGGATGGTCTACAATGAGCAGTTCTTC
j_gene: TRBJ1-3; d_gene: -; abundance: -; v_gene: TRBV6-5; CDR3aa: CASSYGSGNTIYF; CDR3nt: TGCGCCAGCAGTTACGGCTCTGGAAACACCATATATTTT
j_gene: TRBJ2-3; d_gene: TRBD1; abundance: -; v_gene: TRBV6-6; CDR3aa: CASTPSGTAYTDTQYF; CDR3nt: TGTGCCAGCACTCCTTCGGGGACAGCGTACACAGATACGCAGTATTTT
j_gene: TRBJ2-7; d_gene: TRBD2; abundance: -; v_gene: TRBV13; CDR3aa: CASSRTSAPTYEQYF; CDR3nt: TGTGCCAGCAGCCGCACTAGCGCACCGACCTACGAGCAGTACTTC
j_gene: TRBJ1-1; d_gene: -; abundance: -; v_gene: TRBV29-1; CDR3aa: CSVEDLGQTF; CDR3nt: TGCAGCGTTGAAGATCTCGGACAGACTTTT
j_gene: TRBJ2-7; d_gene: -; abundance: -; v_gene: TRBV5-6; CDR3aa: CASSLGNGGYEQYF; CDR3nt: TGTGCCAGCAGCTTGGGCAACGGTGGCTACGAGCAGTACTTC
j_gene: TRBJ2-5; d_gene: -; abundance: once; v_gene: TRBV7-2; CDR3aa: CASRERLTPGETQYF; CDR3nt: TGTGCCAGCAGGGAACGACTCACTCCGGGGGAGACCCAGTACTTC
j_gene: TRBJ2-5; d_gene: -; abundance: -; v_gene: TRBV5-4; CDR3aa: CASSLRSNAGKETQYF; CDR3nt: TGTGCCAGCAGCTTGCGTAGCAACGCAGGAAAAGAGACCCAGTACTTC
j_gene: TRBJ2-7; d_gene: -; abundance: -; v_gene: TRBV4-1; CDR3aa: CASSPPGDTDEQYF; CDR3nt: TGCGCCAGCAGCCCCCCCGGGGACACTGACGAGCAGTACTTC
j_gene: TRBJ1-4; d_gene: -; abundance: -; v_gene: TRBV6-4; CDR3aa: CASTAPGRDEKLFF; CDR3nt: TGTGCCAGCACCGCACCCGGCAGGGATGAAAAACTGTTTTTT
j_gene: TRBJ2-1; d_gene: -; abundance: -; v_gene: TRBV4-1; CDR3aa: CASSSGYNEQFF; CDR3nt: TGCGCCAGCAGCTCAGGGTACAATGAGCAGTTCTTC
j_gene: TRBJ2-7; d_gene: TRBD2; abundance: -; v_gene: TRBV19; CDR3aa: CASSMGGAYEQYF; CDR3nt: TGTGCCAGTAGTATGGGAGGGGCTTACGAGCAGTACTTC
j_gene: TRBJ2-5; d_gene: -; abundance: -; v_gene: TRBV6-6; CDR3aa: CASSQLLETQYF; CDR3nt: TGTGCCAGCAGTCAACTGTTGGAGACCCAGTACTTC
j_gene: TRBJ1-6; d_gene: -; abundance: -; v_gene: TRBV5-8; CDR3aa: CASSASSYNSPLHF; CDR3nt: TGTGCCAGCAGCGCATCCTCCTATAATTCACCCCTCCACTTT
j_gene: TRBJ1-3; d_gene: -; abundance: -; v_gene: TRBV28; CDR3aa: CASSLFGEGTGNTIYF; CDR3nt: TGTGCCAGCAGTTTATTTGGGGAGGGGACTGGAAACACCATATATTTT
j_gene: TRBJ2-7; d_gene: TRBD2; abundance: -; v_gene: TRBV5-1; CDR3aa: CASSPHAGGLPEQYF; CDR3nt: TGCGCCAGCAGCCCTCATGCGGGAGGGCTGCCCGAGCAGTACTTC
j_gene: TRBJ2-3; d_gene: -; abundance: -; v_gene: TRBV30; CDR3aa: CAWSTTLSSDTQYF; CDR3nt: TGTGCCTGGAGTACAACCCTCTCCTCAGATACGCAGTATTTT
j_gene: TRBJ2-7; d_gene: -; abundance: -; v_gene: TRBV6-1; CDR3aa: CASSEVMAGANAEQYF; CDR3nt: TGTGCCAGCAGTGAAGTAATGGCGGGGGCTAACGCCGAGCAGTACTTC
j_gene: TRBJ1-2; d_gene: -; abundance: -; v_gene: TRBV5-4; CDR3aa: CASSYREANYGYTF; CDR3nt: TGTGCCAGCAGCTACAGGGAAGCTAACTATGGCTACACCTTC
j_gene: TRBJ1-1; d_gene: -; abundance: -; v_gene: TRBV28; CDR3aa: CASTLGTEAFF; CDR3nt: TGTGCCAGCACTCTCGGGACTGAAGCTTTCTTT
j_gene: TRBJ2-3; d_gene: TRBD2; abundance: -; v_gene: TRBV4-3; CDR3aa: CASSQELAGVSTDTQYF; CDR3nt: TGCGCCAGCAGCCAAGAACTAGCGGGAGTAAGCACAGATACGCAGTATTTT
j_gene: TRBJ2-7; d_gene: -; abundance: once; v_gene: TRBV5-1; CDR3aa: CASRGEPSYEQYF; CDR3nt: TGCGCCAGCAGAGGAGAACCCTCCTACGAGCAGTACTTC
j_gene: TRBJ1-1; d_gene: -; abundance: -; v_gene: TRBV30; CDR3aa: CAWRQGNTEAFF; CDR3nt: TGTGCCTGGAGACAGGGTAACACTGAAGCTTTCTTT
j_gene: TRBJ1-3; d_gene: -; abundance: -; v_gene: TRBV7-8; CDR3aa: CATRESGNTIYF; CDR3nt: TGTGCCACCAGAGAATCTGGAAACACCATATATTTT
j_gene: TRBJ1-1; d_gene: -; abundance: -; v_gene: TRBV25-1; CDR3aa: CASSFLGEGDTEAFF; CDR3nt: TGTGCCAGCAGTTTCTTGGGGGAAGGGGACACTGAAGCTTTCTTT
j_gene: TRBJ2-7; d_gene: TRBD1; abundance: -; v_gene: TRBV30; CDR3aa: CAWSARDRAPEQYF; CDR3nt: TGTGCCTGGAGTGCCAGGGACAGGGCGCCCGAGCAGTACTTC
j_gene: TRBJ1-4; d_gene: -; abundance: -; v_gene: TRBV19; CDR3aa: CASSRIGGEKLFF; CDR3nt: TGTGCCAGTAGTAGGATAGGAGGTGAAAAACTGTTTTTT
j_gene: TRBJ2-1; d_gene: -; abundance: -; v_gene: TRBV4-3; CDR3aa: CASSPWLDSYNEQFF; CDR3nt: TGCGCCAGCAGCCCCTGGCTAGACTCCTACAATGAGCAGTTCTTC
j_gene: TRBJ1-6; d_gene: -; abundance: -; v_gene: TRBV27; CDR3aa: CASSLSQGNSPLHF; CDR3nt: TGTGCCAGCAGTTTATCGCAGGGTAATTCACCCCTCCACTTT
j_gene: TRBJ1-5; d_gene: -; abundance: -; v_gene: TRBV30; CDR3aa: CAWSVEQMNQPQHF; CDR3nt: TGTGCCTGGAGTGTCGAACAGATGAATCAGCCCCAGCATTTT
j_gene: TRBJ2-3; d_gene: TRBD2; abundance: -; v_gene: TRBV4-3; CDR3aa: CASSQELAGVSTDTQYF; CDR3nt: TGCGCCAGCAGCCAAGAACTAGCGGGAGTTAGCACAGATACGCAGTATTTT
j_gene: TRBJ2-2; d_gene: TRBD1; abundance: once; v_gene: TRBV5-4; CDR3aa: CASSPEGTGVGGELFF; CDR3nt: TGTGCCAGCAGCCCCGAGGGGACAGGGGTTGGCGGGGAGCTGTTTTTT
j_gene: TRBJ1-4; d_gene: -; abundance: -; v_gene: TRBV14; CDR3aa: CASSQVMGVGLFF; CDR3nt: TGTGCCAGCAGCCAAGTGATGGGGGTAGGACTGTTTTTT
j_gene: TRBJ2-3; d_gene: -; abundance: -; v_gene: TRBV13; CDR3aa: CASSLARDAVGDTQYF; CDR3nt: TGTGCCAGCAGCTTAGCCCGGGACGCAGTGGGAGATACGCAGTATTTT